These 14 T cell receptor beta chains originate from one sample sequenced in a study of PD-1 blockade in classical Hodgkin lymphoma. Sequencing used immunoSEQ multiplex PCR; TCRdb keeps in-frame clones, though not all of them. The repertoire includes about 60,000 clones, just over 90% of them detected once, and approximately 8% sits in the top ten. Specified time point: cycle 4 day 1 (C4D1), after less than 7 weeks of nivolumab. Each patient experienced a relapse that followed autologous stem cell transplantation, and brentuximab vedotin exposure varied. Here the sequenced sample was peripheral blood mononuclear cells (PBMCs), taken before the fourth cycle of nivolumab. The receptor source for this set is a human donor with classical Hodgkin lymphoma.

The chain links TRBV7-9 to TRBJ2-3; 8 bases align to TRBD2. V was pared by 4 bases and J by 2 bases, with 11 bases of the junction left unmatched. The CDR3 extends over 17 amino acids. Germline lookup yields CDR1 SEHNR and CDR2 FQNEAQ (reference sequence). The CDR3 loop is CASSSPGGVNPTDTQYF. CDR3 nucleotides: TGTGCCAGCAGCTCCCCCGGGGGGGTCAACCCCACAGATACGCAGTATTTT.

The rearrangement uses TRBV5-4 and TRBJ1-5, with 9 bases fitting TRBD1. The junction had 4 bases not matched to a gene; V was cut back by 5 bases and J by 1 base. The germline V gene encodes CDR1 SGHNT and CDR2 YYREEE (reference sequence). The CDR3 length is 15 residues. CDR3 sequence (DNA): TGTGCCAGCAGTCTCGGGACAGGGAGCAATCAGCCCCAGCATTTT. Translation gives CASSLGTGSNQPQHF.

The chain uses TRBV21-1 and TRBJ2-3. TRBV21-1 is classified as a pseudogene. CDR3 length equals 14 residues. This CDR3 is CASSNLLITDTQYF. CDR3 DNA sequence: TGTGCCAGCAGCAATCTGCTGATCACAGATACGCAGTATTTT.

The genes are TRBV7-2 and TRBJ2-2; D may match TRBD1 or TRBD2 (5 bases each). This CDR3 region has 15 residues. Germline assignment: CDR1 SGHTA and CDR2 FQGNSA. The ends were cut back, 4 bases at V and 2 bases at J, with 11 bases in the middle. In DNA, the CDR3 is TGTGCCAGCAGCTCGCAGGGAGCCAACACCGGGGAGCTGTTTTTT. Its translation: CASSSQGANTGELFF.

The chain uses TRBV15 and TRBJ2-7; D is ambiguous. The CDR3 is 13 amino acids. In germline, CDR1 is LNHNV, CDR2 YYDKDF (reference sequence). V dropped 0 bases and J dropped 4 bases, with 7 bases sitting between them. CDR3 sequence (DNA): TGTGCCACCAGCAGAGATATTCGGTACGAGCAGTACTTC. The encoded protein is CATSRDIRYEQYF.

The chain couples TRBV19 to TRBJ1-1, with D possibly matching TRBD1 (6 bases). The V gene's germline CDR1 is LNHDA and CDR2 SQIVND (reference sequence). V lost 1 base, J lost 5 bases, and 8 bases lay in between. The length of the CDR3 is 13 residues. The CDR3 bases are TGTGCCAGTAGTATAGGAACAGGGACTGAAGCTTTCTTT. Translating it yields CASSIGTGTEAFF. Together with reference TRBV19 and TRBJ1-1, the CDR3 gives the full variable domain: DGGITQSPKYLFRKEGQNVTLSCEQNLNHDAMYWYRQDPGQGLRLIYYSQIVNDFQKGDIAEGYSVSREKKESFPLTVTSAQKNPTAFYLCASSIGTGTEAFFGQGTRLTVV.

This clone was counted a single time. The chain uses TRBV28 and TRBJ2-1; the D is unclear. Deletions cut 0 bases from V and 0 bases from J, with 18 bases between. From germline, CDR1 is MDHEN and CDR2 SYDVKM. The CDR3 is made up of 19 amino acids. The CDR3, as DNA: TGTGCCAGCAGTTTATGGGGATTCGCTCAGCTCAGCTCCTACAATGAGCAGTTCTTC. It codes for CASSLWGFAQLSSYNEQFF.

The V and J genes are TRBV5-1 and TRBJ2-1; 7 bases are a match to TRBD1. Germline CDR1 SGHRS, CDR2 YFSETQ. CDR3 length: 16 amino acids. V lost 4 bases, J lost 4 bases, and 11 bases stayed unmatched. This CDR3 reads CASSPQTGTAYNEQFF. DNA for the CDR3: TGCGCCAGCAGCCCGCAGACCGGGACAGCTTACAATGAGCAGTTCTTC.

The CDR3 DNA reads as TGTGCCAGCAGCAAAGCTCCAGGGGGCTTTCCAAGCAATCAGCCCCAGCATTTT. This encodes CASSKAPGGFPSNQPQHF. This sequence joins TRBV21-1 and TRBJ1-5; the D call in the table, TRBD1, was not verified against the DNA. TRBV21-1 is designated a pseudogene. The CDR3 loop spans 18 amino acids.

V is TRBV5-1 and J is TRBJ2-3; TRBD2 matches 8 bases. The CDR3 contains 16 residues. From germline, CDR1 is SGHRS and CDR2 YFSETQ. The J segment lost 0 bases and the V segment lost 4 bases, leaving 7 bases of the junction unmatched. CDR3 coding DNA: TGCGCCAGCAGCCCACTACTAGCGGATAGCACAGATACGCAGTATTTT. Its translation is CASSPLLADSTDTQYF.

The J gene is TRBJ2-1, the V gene TRBV5-1; perhaps TRBD2 as D (5 bases). Germline V CDR1 and CDR2: SGHRS, YFSETQ. V was clipped by 5 bases and J by 5 bases, with 14 bases between them. This CDR3 is built from 14 residues. CDR3 loop: CASRGPASHNEQFF. CDR3 nucleotide sequence: TGCGCCAGCAGAGGACCTGCTAGCCACAATGAGCAGTTCTTC.

This chain connects TRBV10-1 to TRBJ2-2; TRBD1 is a possible D gene (5 bases). From germline, CDR1 is WNHNN and CDR2 SYGVQD (reference sequence). Trimming stripped 5 bases from V and 6 bases from J, with 28 bases between. This CDR3 contains 19 residues. The CDR3 bases are TGCGCCAGCAGTTCACCCCAGGCAGGACAATTCGCCGGCGCCGGGGAGCTGTTTTTT. Protein: CASSSPQAGQFAGAGELFF.

This sequence joins TRBV18 and TRBJ2-1; 7 nucleotides line up with TRBD1. The germline CDR1 and CDR2 sequences are KGHSH and LQKENI. This CDR3 spans 14 amino acids. J was trimmed by 5 bases and V by 1 base; bases with no gene match: 2. The CDR3 bases are TGTGCCAGCTCACCACAGGGGACAGACAATGAGCAGTTCTTC. It encodes CASSPQGTDNEQFF.

The chain uses TRBV6-5 and TRBJ2-7; weak D call: TRBD2 (5 bases). Germline V gene sequence: CDR1 MNHEY, CDR2 SVGAGI. V lost 6 bases and J 0 bases, leaving 12 bases between the germline ends. This CDR3 contains 14 residues. CDR3 in DNA: TGTGCCAGCAGCCACAGAGGGAGCTCCTACGAGCAGTACTTC. Translation gives CASSHRGSSYEQYF.